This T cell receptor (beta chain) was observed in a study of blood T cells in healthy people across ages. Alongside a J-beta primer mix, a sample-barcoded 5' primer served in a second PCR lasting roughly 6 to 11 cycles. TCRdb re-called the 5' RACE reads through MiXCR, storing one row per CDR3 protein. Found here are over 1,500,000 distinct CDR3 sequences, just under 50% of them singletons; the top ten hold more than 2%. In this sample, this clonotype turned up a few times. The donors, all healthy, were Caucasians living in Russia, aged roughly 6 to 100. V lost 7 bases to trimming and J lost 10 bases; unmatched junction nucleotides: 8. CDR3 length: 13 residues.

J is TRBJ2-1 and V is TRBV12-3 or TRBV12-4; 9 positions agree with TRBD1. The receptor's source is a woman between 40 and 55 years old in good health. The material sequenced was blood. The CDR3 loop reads CASTTGGIGEQFF. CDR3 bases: TGTGCCAGCACGACAGGGGGAATCGGGGAGCAGTTCTTC.